This TCR beta chain is from a study of cytomegalovirus exposure and HLA in healthy donors. Notes on the study in general: Certain indistinguishable V segments, among them TRBV6-2 and TRBV6-3, were excluded. Many donors carried some public TCRs, although rarity characterized most TCR sequences. For most TCR beta V segments, an earlier analysis put the productive rate at about 87% or about 30% of the time. Only CMV serostatus was available as immune exposure information.

Comments on this clone: Antigen specificity is unknown.

The V gene lost 3 bases and the J gene lost 1 base, with 9 bases spanning the gap. This CDR3 contains 14 residues. Germline V CDR1 and CDR2: KGHSH, LQKENI. Primers for the PCR totalled 60 Vbeta and 13 Jbeta. The protocol was immunoSEQ multiplex PCR, while the TCRdb copy is restricted to in-frame clones and leaves out a portion. The sample records 110,000 to 150,000 clones, around two thirds being singletons. The sample taken for sequencing was PBMCs. This TCR came from a woman aged 55-70 years in good health and CMV-seropositive. V is TRBV18 and J is TRBJ1-1, with D possibly matching TRBD1 (6 bases). The CDR3 region has the DNA TGTGCCAGCTCACCGGGGGCAGGGAACACTGAAGCTTTCTTT. It yields the protein CASSPGAGNTEAFF.